What follows are 25 T cell receptor beta chains derived from one specimen sequenced in a study of control samples from healthy donors and cancer patients. Libraries were prepared by immunoSEQ multiplex PCR; TCRdb keeps only in-frame clonotypes and omits some of them. The sample holds 150,000 or so clones, about 94% seen once. The sequencing sample was made of blood. The receptors derive from a woman in her thirties in good health.

The rearrangement links TRBV9 to TRBJ2-3; 7 nucleotides match TRBD1. The CDR3 is made up of 16 amino acids. Unmatched junction bases numbered 8, after V lost 2 bases and J lost 2 bases. Germline CDR1 reads SGDLS; CDR2 reads YYNGEE. CDR3 in DNA: TGTGCCAGCAGCGTTGATCCGGGACAGTCCACAGATACGCAGTATTTT. The encoded protein is CASSVDPGQSTDTQYF. Full variable domain (missing parts from reference TRBV9 and TRBJ2-3): DSGVTQTPKHLITATGQRVTLRCSPRSGDLSVYWYQQSLDQGLQFLIQYYNGEERAKGNILERFSAQQFPDLHSELNLSSLELGDSALYFCASSVDPGQSTDTQYFGPGTRLTVL.

As regards this clone: The same CDR3 can be traced to other DNA sequences in this sample. The V and J genes are TRBV5-5 and TRBJ2-1; 14 nucleotides align to TRBD2. The V gene's germline CDR1 is SGHKS and CDR2 YYEKEE (reference sequence). The V segment lost 3 bases and the J segment 10 bases; nucleotides outside the gene matches: 9. CDR3 length equals 16 residues. This CDR3 reads CASSSGLAGGPDEQFF. The CDR3 bases are TGTGCCAGCAGCTCCGGACTAGCGGGGGGTCCGGACGAGCAGTTCTTC.

This clone was seen a handful of times. The chain links TRBV6-5 to TRBJ1-5; 7 bases fit TRBD1. The CDR3 has 14 amino acids. J gave up 6 bases and V 5 bases, and 7 bases lay outside the gene matches. Germline CDR1 and CDR2: MNHEY and SVGAGI. CDR3 DNA: TGTGCCAGCAGTACAGGGGAGGGTGGTCAGCCCCAGCATTTT. It encodes CASSTGEGGQPQHF.

This chain links TRBV10-2 with TRBJ2-7, with TRBD2 as a possible D gene (6 bases). Germline assignment: CDR1 WSHSY and CDR2 SAAADI. The CDR3 is 15 amino acids. Trimming cost V 6 bases and J 4 bases, with 19 bases left between them. CDR3 protein: CASREIRDGSYEQYF. DNA of the CDR3: TGCGCCAGCAGAGAAATCCGGGACGGGAGTTACGAGCAGTACTTC.

In this sample, this clone turned up once. V and J are TRBV3-1 (or the pseudogene TRBV3-2) and TRBJ2-5; 8 nucleotides match TRBD2. The germline V gene has CDR1 LGHDT and CDR2 YNNKEL (reference sequence). The CDR3 is made up of 15 amino acids. V was pared by 0 bases and J by 1 base, with 1 base of the junction left unmatched. In DNA form, the CDR3 reads TGTGCCAGCAGCCAAGATCGGGAGGGCCAAGAGACCCAGTACTTC. Its protein product is CASSQDREGQETQYF.

This chain uses TRBV6-5 with TRBJ1-5, with D possibly being TRBD1 (5 bases). This CDR3 is 15 amino acids long. V was pared by 6 bases and J by 4 bases, with 16 bases between. Looked up from germline, CDR1 is MNHEY and CDR2 is SVGAGI. The DNA of the CDR3 is TGTGCCAGCAGGATTTTCCTTGGACAAAATCAGCCCCAGCATTTT. This codes for CASRIFLGQNQPQHF.

The gene calls are TRBV12-3 or TRBV12-4 and TRBJ1-1; D not certain. The CDR3 covers 13 residues. Trimming left V 7 bases short and J 0 bases short, with 9 bases between. In DNA, the CDR3 is TGTGCCAGCACGGTCGGGATGAACACTGAAGCTTTCTTT. Its protein is CASTVGMNTEAFF.

This clone showed up just once. V is TRBV2 and J is TRBJ1-2; 7 nucleotides align to TRBD1. The CDR3 sequence is 14 residues long. CDR1 SNHLY and CDR2 FYNNEI come from the germline V gene. Trimming took 4 bases from V and 3 from J; bases not matched to a gene: 5. DNA for the CDR3: TGTGCCAGCAGTGGGGACAGAAGTCACTATGGCTACACCTTC. Protein product: CASSGDRSHYGYTF.

The chain is built from TRBV7-8 and TRBJ2-7, with 12 bases matching TRBD1. This CDR3 is 14 amino acids long. Germline CDR1 reads SGHVS; CDR2 reads FQNEAQ. Trimming removed 6 bases from V and 3 bases from J; junction bases left unmatched: 3. In DNA, the CDR3 is TGTGCCAGCAGGGGACAGGGGGCCCTCTACGAGCAGTACTTC. Translation gives CASRGQGALYEQYF.

The V call is TRBV5-6, the J call TRBJ1-2; D possibly corresponds to TRBD1 (6 bases). Trimming removed 4 bases from V and 7 bases from J, with 8 bases in between. This CDR3 is built from 11 residues. Per germline, CDR1 SGHDT and CDR2 YYEEEE. In DNA form, the CDR3 reads TGTGCCAGCAGCGTGACAGGTGGCTACACCTTC. It codes for CASSVTGGYTF.

The genes are TRBV5-4 and TRBJ2-7, with a possible D match to TRBD1 (6 bases). Trimming took 4 bases from V and 2 from J, leaving 16 bases between them. Germline V gene data show CDR1 as SGHNT and CDR2 as YYREEE (reference sequence). The CDR3 is 15 residues long. CDR3 amino acids: CASSPGSRGTYEQYF. In DNA, the CDR3 is TGTGCCAGCAGCCCGGGCAGCAGGGGAACCTACGAGCAGTACTTC.

This chain joins TRBV7-3 and TRBJ2-3, with D possibly matching TRBD2 (5 bases). V was cut by 2 bases and J by 6 bases, with 15 bases left in between. CDR3 size: 15 residues. In germline, CDR1 is SGHTA, CDR2 FQGTGA. The CDR3 region is CASSLAGSVADTQYF. CDR3 nucleotide sequence: TGTGCCAGCAGCTTAGCGGGTAGCGTGGCGGATACGCAGTATTTT.

This chain connects TRBV18 to TRBJ1-6, with 7 bases identical to TRBD1. This CDR3 spans 16 amino acids. Trimming at V came to 0 bases and at J to 5 bases, leaving 4 bases not matched to a gene. The V gene's germline CDR1 is KGHSH and CDR2 LQKENI. The CDR3, as DNA: TGTGCCAGCTCACCACCGGGACAGCGAAATAATTCACCCCTCCACTTT. Its protein product is CASSPPGQRNNSPLHF.

On this clone: At one boundary the junction diverges from the germline segment, which might be a read error. The chain is built from TRBV6-1 and TRBJ2-5, with TRBD2 matching 9 bases. Germline CDR1 is MNHNS and CDR2 is SASEGT. The CDR3 totals 15 residues. The CDR3 here is CASSEEAGGQGTQYF. DNA of the CDR3: TGTGCCAGCAGTGAGGAGGCGGGAGGGCAAGGGACCCAGTACTTC.

This sequence joins TRBV18 and TRBJ2-2; 10 bases are a match to TRBD2. Trimming at V came to 3 bases and at J to 4 bases, leaving 8 bases not matched to a gene. This CDR3 region has 17 residues. Germline CDR1 is KGHSH and CDR2 is LQKENI. The CDR3 here is CASSPLSLAGATGELFF. The CDR3 DNA reads as TGTGCCAGCTCACCTCTCTCCCTAGCGGGAGCCACCGGGGAGCTGTTTTTT.

To note about this clone: Other nucleotide sequences from this sample produce the same CDR3. The J gene is TRBJ1-3, the V gene TRBV25-1, with D maybe TRBD1 (5 bases). The CDR3 length is 15 residues. Germline assignment: CDR1 MGHDK and CDR2 SYGVNS. V lost 4 bases to trimming and J lost 0 bases, with 10 bases between them. CDR3: CASSGTGGSGNTIYF. CDR3 bases: TGTGCCAGCAGTGGAACCGGGGGCTCTGGAAACACCATATATTTT.

This clone was detected only a few times. The gene calls are TRBV4-2 and TRBJ2-1; possible D gene TRBD1, 6 bases. V lost 2 bases and J lost 0, with 17 bases in between. Germline loops: CDR1 LGHNA, CDR2 YNFKEQ. The CDR3 is 18 amino acids. The CDR3 DNA reads TGTGCCAGCAGCCAAACCACTAGGGACAAGGGCTCCTACAATGAGCAGTTCTTC. Encoded protein: CASSQTTRDKGSYNEQFF.

The chain employs TRBV5-6 and TRBJ1-4, with 9 bases matching TRBD1. The germline V gene has CDR1 SGHDT and CDR2 YYEEEE. This CDR3 spans 15 amino acids. V was clipped by 0 bases and J by 6 bases; unmatched bases: 3. The CDR3: CASSLETGGDEKLFF. The CDR3 DNA reads TGTGCCAGCAGCTTGGAGACAGGGGGGGATGAAAAACTGTTTTTT.

Only one count was recorded for this clone. The chain employs TRBV24-1 and TRBJ2-2; 14 bases match TRBD2. V shed 3 bases and J 6 bases; nucleotides not matched to a gene: 2. CDR3 length: 16 residues. Germline V gives CDR1 KGHDR, CDR2 SFDVKD. CDR3 DNA: TGTGCCACCAGTGATCCGGGACTAGCGGGAGCCGGGGAGCTGTTTTTT. It specifies CATSDPGLAGAGELFF.

The chain employs TRBV3-1 (or the pseudogene TRBV3-2) and TRBJ1-1; D remains unclear. This CDR3 region has 13 residues. The germline CDR1 and CDR2 sequences are LGHDT and YNNKEL (reference sequence). Trimming cost V 1 base and J 6 bases, with 9 bases left between them. CDR3 coding DNA: TGTGCCAGCAGCCAAGGTGGTAGGGCTGAAGCTTTCTTT. This translates into CASSQGGRAEAFF.

The chain carries TRBV9 and TRBJ2-6, with D hard to call. The V end was cut by 4 bases, the J end by 4 bases, with 12 bases between. CDR1 SGDLS and CDR2 YYNGEE come from the germline V gene. This CDR3 spans 15 amino acids. The CDR3 loop reads CASSTDLGGANVLTF. The CDR3 nucleotides are TGTGCCAGCAGCACCGACCTGGGGGGGGCCAACGTCCTGACTTTC.

The CDR3 sequence: CASSLRTGLGYTF. Written as DNA, the CDR3 is TGTGCCAGCAGTTTAAGGACAGGGCTAGGCTACACCTTC. The rearrangement joins TRBV28 to TRBJ1-2; 8 bases are shared with TRBD1. The V gene end was trimmed by 2 bases and the J gene end by 8 bases; junction bases not matched to a gene: 4. There are 13 residues in the CDR3. Germline V gene sequence: CDR1 MDHEN, CDR2 SYDVKM.

V and J are TRBV7-9 and TRBJ2-7; D uncertain. The V gene lost 5 bases and the J gene lost 1 base, with 6 bases spanning the gap. The germline V gene has CDR1 SEHNR and CDR2 FQNEAQ (reference sequence). The CDR3 extends over 12 amino acids. CDR3 in DNA: TGTGCCAGCAGCACGGAGTCCTACGAGCAGTACTTC. Translated, it gives CASSTESYEQYF.

CDR3 coding DNA: TGTGCCAGCAGCCAAGCGGGACAGGGGGTTCGCACTGAAGCTTTCTTT. Translated: CASSQAGQGVRTEAFF. J is TRBJ1-1 and V is TRBV3-1 (or the pseudogene TRBV3-2); the match to TRBD1 covers 11 bases. J lost 4 bases, V lost 1 base, and 5 bases had no gene match. The germline CDR1 and CDR2 sequences are LGHDT and YNNKEL (reference sequence). The CDR3 sequence is 16 residues long.

The chain links TRBV24-1 to TRBJ2-7; TRBD2 aligns across 15 bases. The CDR3 totals 16 residues. Germline-derived CDR1 and CDR2 are KGHDR and SFDVKD. Unmatched junction bases numbered 3, after V lost 2 bases and J lost 5 bases. In nucleotides, the CDR3 is TGTGCCACCAGTGATTCCGGGACTAGCGGGAGGAACGAGCAGTACTTC. Protein sequence: CATSDSGTSGRNEQYF.